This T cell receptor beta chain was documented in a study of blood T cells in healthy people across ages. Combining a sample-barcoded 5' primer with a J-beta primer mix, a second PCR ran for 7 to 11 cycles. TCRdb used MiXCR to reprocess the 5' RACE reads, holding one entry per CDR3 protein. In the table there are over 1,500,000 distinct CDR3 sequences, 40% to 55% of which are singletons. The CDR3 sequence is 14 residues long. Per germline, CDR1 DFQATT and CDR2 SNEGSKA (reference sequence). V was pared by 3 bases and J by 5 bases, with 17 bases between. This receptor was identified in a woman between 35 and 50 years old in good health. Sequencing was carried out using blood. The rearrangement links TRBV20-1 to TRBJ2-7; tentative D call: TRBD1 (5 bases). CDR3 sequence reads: CSARPGWLINEQYF. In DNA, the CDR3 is TGCAGTGCTAGGCCAGGGTGGCTAATCAACGAGCAGTACTTC.